The source of this T cell receptor beta chain is a study of blood T cell repertoires in COVID-19. The data were produced by immunoSEQ multiplex PCR, yet TCRdb's version contains in-frame clones alone and is incomplete. The sample holds about 120,000 clones, 80% to 90% seen once. Germline assignment: CDR1 SEHNR and CDR2 FQNEAQ (reference sequence). The CDR3 runs 13 residues. With 6 bases removed from V and 6 bases from J, the gap between germline ends came to 15 bases. This TCR was sampled from a man between 70 and 80 years old with active or convalescent COVID-19. V and J are TRBV7-9 and TRBJ2-7; a weak D match, TRBD1 (5 bases). Source material: peripheral blood. CDR3 in DNA: TGTGCCAGCAGGGGTGGGGCCCTGGGCGAGCAGTACTTC. This translates into CASRGGALGEQYF.